This entry concerns a single T cell receptor (beta chain). The repertoire was sequenced with immunoSEQ multiplex PCR; TCRdb's copy has only in-frame clones and lacks some. The repertoire holds about 24,000 clones, with under 45% as singletons. This specimen belongs to a study of graft-versus-host responses after intestinal transplantation. This CDR3 contains 20 residues. The V gene end was trimmed by 5 bases and the J gene end by 0 bases; junction bases not matched to a gene: 13. CDR1 and CDR2 (germline): LNHNV, YYDKDF (reference sequence). The rearrangement joins TRBV15 to TRBJ2-3; 14 bases are shared with TRBD2. The sample consisted of alloreactive CD4+ T cells from a mixed lymphocyte reaction culture, taken before intestinal transplant. Subset defined: CFSE-low proliferating T cells sorted from approximately 6-day pre-transplant mixed lymphocyte reaction (GvH or HvG direction). This TCR was recovered from a human patient who received an intestinal transplant. The CDR3 here is CATSSYLGTSGSSSTDTQYF. The CDR3 DNA reads as TGTGCCACCAGCTCTTACCTGGGGACTAGCGGGAGCTCGAGCACAGATACGCAGTATTTT.